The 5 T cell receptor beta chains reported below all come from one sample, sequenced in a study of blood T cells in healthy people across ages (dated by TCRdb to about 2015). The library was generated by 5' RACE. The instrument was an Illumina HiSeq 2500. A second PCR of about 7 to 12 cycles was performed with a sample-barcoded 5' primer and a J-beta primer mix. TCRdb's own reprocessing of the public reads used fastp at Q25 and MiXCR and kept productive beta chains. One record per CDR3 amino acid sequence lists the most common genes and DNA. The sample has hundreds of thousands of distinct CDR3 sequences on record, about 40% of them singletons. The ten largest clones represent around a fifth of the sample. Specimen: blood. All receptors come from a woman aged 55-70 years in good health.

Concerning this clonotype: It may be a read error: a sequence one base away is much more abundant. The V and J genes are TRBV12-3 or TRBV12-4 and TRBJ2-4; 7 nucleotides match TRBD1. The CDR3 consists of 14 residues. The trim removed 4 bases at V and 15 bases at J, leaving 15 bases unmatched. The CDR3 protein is CASSYNRDSYELYF. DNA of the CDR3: TGTGCCAGCAGTTACAACCGGGACAGCTACGAGCTGTACTTC.

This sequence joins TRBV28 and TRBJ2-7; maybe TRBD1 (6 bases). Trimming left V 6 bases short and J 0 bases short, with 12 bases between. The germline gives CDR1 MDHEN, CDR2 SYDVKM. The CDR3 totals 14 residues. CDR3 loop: CASRGQGRSYEQYF. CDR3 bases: TGTGCCAGCAGGGGACAAGGCCGCTCCTACGAGCAGTACTTC.

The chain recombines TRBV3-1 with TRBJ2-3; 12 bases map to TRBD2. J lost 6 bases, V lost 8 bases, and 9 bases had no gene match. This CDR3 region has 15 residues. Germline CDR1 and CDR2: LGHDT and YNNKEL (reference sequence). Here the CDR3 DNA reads TGTGCCAGCCGACTAGCGGGGGACTCAGGGGATACGCAGTATTTT. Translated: CASRLAGDSGDTQYF.

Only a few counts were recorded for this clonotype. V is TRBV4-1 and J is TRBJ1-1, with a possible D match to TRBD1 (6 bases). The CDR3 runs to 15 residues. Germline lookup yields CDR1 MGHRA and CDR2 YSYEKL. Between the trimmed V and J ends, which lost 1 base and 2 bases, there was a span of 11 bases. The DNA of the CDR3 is TGCGCCAGCAGCCAAGGGCAAGGGACAAACACTGAAGCTTTCTTT. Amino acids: CASSQGQGTNTEAFF.

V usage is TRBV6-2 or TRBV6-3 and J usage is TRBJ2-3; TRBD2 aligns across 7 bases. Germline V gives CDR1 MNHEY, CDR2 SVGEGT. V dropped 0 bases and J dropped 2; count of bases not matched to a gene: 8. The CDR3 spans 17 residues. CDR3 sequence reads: CASSYSGLADYTDTQYF. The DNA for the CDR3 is TGTGCCAGCAGTTACTCGGGGCTAGCGGACTACACAGATACGCAGTATTTT.